This record looks at one TCR beta chain sequence and its context. Its antigen remains undetermined. No per-base quality is available; no much larger clone lies one base away. Measured from the cysteine to the phenylalanine, the CDR3 is 14 residues long. The CDR3 DNA has 42 bases and is translated from base 1. V is clipped by 0 bases and J by 2 bases, and the sequence between their germline boundaries is 6 bases long. The germline V gene (reference sequence) gives CDR1 as SGHNT and CDR2 as YYREEE. TCRbeta CDR3 regions were amplified from genomic DNA by means of the immunoSEQ Assay, a bias-controlled multiplex PCR. Under the source paper's analysis protocol: Within the assay, amplification of reference gene primers was used to estimate how many nucleated cells each sample contained. To quantify the absolute abundance of each unique TCRbeta CDR3 rearrangement, sequence reads were collapsed and filtered. For each sample, productive Simpson clonality was calculated as the square root of Simpson's diversity index across productive rearrangements. Held by TCRdb, this immuneACCESS table contains in-frame sequences only and omits some clones. Under half of the omission traces to an unresolved V gene where checked; the cause of the rest is unknown. The V and J calls and clone size are taken from that table; D and trimming were inferred from the DNA. Present in this sample are about 160,000 clones, 80% to 90% of which were seen just once. Roughly a fifth of the sample lies in the top ten.

These data belong to a study of blood T cell repertoires in COVID-19 (dated by TCRdb to about 2020). Regarding the research as a whole: Collaborator samples came from the United States, Italy and Spain and covered acute and convalescent phases of COVID-19. Subjects who had been exposed to COVID-19, were actively infected with it, or had recovered from it provided the deeply sampled blood TCRbeta repertoires that made up the dataset. The repertoires were made available in a free public database intended to serve as a resource for research on the immune response to SARS-CoV-2. The samples were drawn from the first 160 participants of the ongoing ImmuneRACE study and from 1,254 subjects provided by 6 global collaborators. The prospective study material was composed of cDNA or gDNA derived from T cells, B-cell-depleted T cells, or PBMCs. Where available, HLA class I and class II types were obtained from metadata supplied by the sample provider rather than from assay-based typing. The sample metadata nearly always contained a de-identified subject ID, COVID-19 status, age in years and sex. The study at large found these results: The amount of clinical and demographic metadata varied by source and participant and was provided uncurated.

The collaborating institutions used their own protocols to collect whole blood in K2EDTA tubes. For TCRbeta analysis, collaborator samples were shipped as frozen whole blood, as isolated PBMCs, or as DNA extracted from either sample type. The chain couples TRBV5-4 to TRBJ1-3, with TRBD1 perhaps the D gene, on 6 matching bases. This clonotype originated in a woman of 80 years or more with acute or convalescent COVID-19. The specimen was peripheral blood. In nucleotide form, the sequence is TGTGCCAGCAGCTTGGACAGGGCTGGAAACACCATATATTTT. It codes for CASSLDRAGNTIYF. Here the CDR3 is joined to the reference TRBV5-4 and TRBJ1-3 genes, and the full variable domain is: ETGVTQSPTHLIKTRGQQVTLRCSSQSGHNTVSWYQQALGQGPQFIFQYYREEENGRGNFPPRFSGLQFPNYSSELNVNALELDDSALYLCASSLDRAGNTIYFGEGSWLTVV.